This TCR beta chain was sequenced for a study of T cells in narcolepsy. Overall study findings and caveats: Autoreactive HCRT-specific and TRIB2-specific clonotypes were marked in same-patient CSF-versus-blood CD4+ comparisons.

Comments on this clone: Its antigen remains unidentified.

The length of the CDR3 is 17 residues. Germline V gene sequence: CDR1 SGHVS, CDR2 FQNEAQ. Trimming left V 0 bases short and J 6 bases short, with 17 bases between. Assay: immunoSEQ multiplex PCR; the TCRdb copy retains only in-frame clones and omits some. The sample lists under 35,000 clones, 70% to 80% occurring once. This sequence was found in a human donor with narcolepsy. The material sequenced was CD45RA- memory CD4+ T cells from PBMCs. J is TRBJ2-2 and V is TRBV7-8, with D perhaps TRBD1 or TRBD2 (6 bases each). In DNA form, the CDR3 reads TGTGCCAGCAGCTTAGCCGATCCGGGGGCGGGACCCGGGGAGCTGTTTTTT. This codes for CASSLADPGAGPGELFF.